The 30 T cell receptor beta chains given below trace back to one sample, sequenced in a study of post-analysis software for immune sequencing data. Study-wide results and limits: There were a few TRBV segments more frequent in patients than controls, and TRBV5-6, TRBV5-1 and TRBV20-1 were among them.

No antigen has been assigned to these receptors. Sequencing libraries made from TCR beta cDNA carried unique molecular identifiers. One entry per CDR3 protein results from TCRdb running MiXCR on the PCR reads. The repertoire holds about 430,000 distinct CDR3 sequences, about 39% seen once, with 7.6% in the top ten. The sample taken for sequencing was blood. Receptors originate from a girl aged 2-10 years with multiple sclerosis.

This clonotype was counted between two and nine times. CDR3 DNA: TGCAGCGTTGGTGACAGGCCAAGCTCCTACGAGCAGTACTTC. Translation: CSVGDRPSSYEQYF. This chain uses TRBV29-1 with TRBJ2-7, with D maybe TRBD1 (6 bases). The CDR3 covers 14 residues. V was cut by 4 bases and J by 0 bases, with 13 bases left in between. The germline V gene encodes CDR1 SQVTM and CDR2 ANQGSEA.

This clonotype has a handful of counts. The chain is built from TRBV7-2 and TRBJ2-1; TRBD2 matches at 7 bases. Germline CDR1 and CDR2: SGHTA and FQGNSA. V was clipped by 5 bases and J by 2 bases; unmatched bases: 12. The CDR3 runs 17 residues. The CDR3 is CASSLPASGPTYNEQFF. CDR3 bases: TGTGCCAGCAGCCTCCCCGCTAGCGGCCCAACCTACAATGAGCAGTTCTTC.

This clonotype was seen a handful of times. The chain combines TRBV5-1 with TRBJ2-3; D may be TRBD2 (7 bases). The V gene lost 4 bases and the J gene lost 4 bases, with 16 bases spanning the gap. Germline assignment: CDR1 SGHRS and CDR2 YFSETQ. The CDR3 has 15 amino acids. The CDR3 region has the DNA TGCGCCAGCAGCAGGGGGGCGGGGGAAGCAGATACGCAGTATTTT. Protein product: CASSRGAGEADTQYF.

This chain links TRBV20-1 with TRBJ1-5; TRBD1 might be the D (6 bases). CDR3 length: 16 amino acids. V lost 5 bases and J 3 bases, leaving 20 bases between the germline ends. CDR1 is DFQATT and CDR2 is SNEGSKA in the germline V gene (reference sequence). CDR3 protein: CSAFSGTRGYNQPQHF. CDR3 in DNA: TGCAGTGCTTTCTCCGGGACAAGGGGTTACAATCAGCCCCAGCATTTT.

The chain combines TRBV12-3 or TRBV12-4 with TRBJ2-7; no definite D call. V lost 7 bases and J lost 0, with 10 bases in between. The CDR3 is 13 residues long. CDR3 DNA sequence: TGTGCCAGCACGCATGGACGCTCCTACGAGCAGTACTTC. It encodes CASTHGRSYEQYF.

The chain links TRBV6-5 to TRBJ2-5; maybe TRBD1 (6 bases). CDR3 length: 14 amino acids. V was cut by 2 bases and J by 4 bases, with 11 bases left in between. Germline assignment: CDR1 MNHEY and CDR2 SVGAGI. CDR3 region: CASSYQGSSETQYF. Here the CDR3 DNA reads TGTGCCAGCAGTTACCAGGGGTCTTCAGAGACCCAGTACTTC.

This clonotype was detected a few times. The chain uses TRBV5-1 and TRBJ2-7; unclear D gene. V lost 3 bases and J lost 2, with 9 bases in between. Germline CDR1 SGHRS, CDR2 YFSETQ. This CDR3 region has 13 residues. CDR3 in DNA: TGCGCCAGCAGCTCCCGGCCAACCTACGAGCAGTACTTC. Translated, it gives CASSSRPTYEQYF.

This clonotype turned up a few times. The CDR3: CASSGTGGDTQYF. The CDR3 DNA reads as TGTGCCAGCAGCGGCACAGGGGGCGATACGCAGTATTTT. The chain has TRBV7-3 and TRBJ2-3, with 9 nucleotides matching TRBD1. The germline gives CDR1 SGHTA, CDR2 FQGTGA. Germline trimming cut 5 bases from V and 6 bases from J; bases unmatched to any gene: 3. The CDR3 loop spans 13 amino acids.

The chain combines TRBV13 with TRBJ1-2; 12 nucleotides line up with TRBD1. Trimming removed 5 bases from V and 4 bases from J; junction bases left unmatched: 11. Germline lookup yields CDR1 PRHDT and CDR2 FYEKMQ (reference sequence). This CDR3 region has 17 residues. The CDR3 loop reads CASSVGTGGAGGYGYTF. The CDR3 DNA sequence: TGTGCCAGCAGCGTCGGGACAGGGGGCGCGGGTGGCTATGGCTACACCTTC.

This clonotype was seen a few times. The CDR3 nucleotides are TGTGCCAGCAGCTCCATGGGGGGCGCAACGAAGCAGTACTTC. This translates into CASSSMGGATKQYF. V gene TRBV5-4 combines with J gene TRBJ2-7; D tentatively fits TRBD1 or TRBD2 (6 bases each). The V and J ends lost 3 bases and 8 bases respectively, with 18 bases between them. The CDR3 extends over 14 amino acids. Germline CDR1 SGHNT, CDR2 YYREEE (reference sequence).

The CDR3 coding sequence is TGTGCCAGCAGACCGGGGACTGTGAACTACGAGCAGTACTTC. Its protein product is CASRPGTVNYEQYF. This chain connects TRBV7-8 to TRBJ2-7, with D perhaps matching TRBD2 (6 bases). The V and J ends lost 6 bases and 3 bases respectively, with 15 bases between them. The CDR3 covers 14 residues. The germline V gene encodes CDR1 SGHVS and CDR2 FQNEAQ.

A few counts support this clonotype. V is TRBV12-3 or TRBV12-4 and J is TRBJ2-5; D is ambiguous. V lost 3 bases, J lost 5 bases, and 10 bases lay in between. This CDR3 region has 13 residues. The CDR3 nucleotides read TGTGCCAGCAGTTTCGGAGAAAGGGAGACCCAGTACTTC. Its protein is CASSFGERETQYF.

The J gene is TRBJ1-2, the V gene TRBV7-3, with TRBD1 as a possible D gene (5 bases). This CDR3 spans 12 amino acids. CDR1 and CDR2 from the germline V gene are SGHTA and FQGTGA. Trimming took off 4 bases at V and 7 bases at J, with 10 bases between the two ends. CDR3 sequence (DNA): TGTGCCAGCAGCTCCTCGCAGGGTGGCTACACCTTC. This translates into CASSSSQGGYTF.

V is TRBV30 and J is TRBJ2-5, with D maybe TRBD1 (5 bases). The V end was cut by 5 bases, the J end by 4 bases, with 14 bases between. The germline CDR1 and CDR2 sequences are GTSNPN and SVGIG (reference sequence). The CDR3 totals 13 residues. DNA for the CDR3: TGTGCCTGGGGCAGTGGGGCCGCAGAGACCCAGTACTTC. This translates into CAWGSGAAETQYF.

The V and J genes are TRBV20-1 and TRBJ1-5; D remains ambiguous. Germline values: CDR1 DFQATT, CDR2 SNEGSKA (reference sequence). The CDR3 is 12 amino acids. For the CDR3, the DNA is TGCAGGGCGATCGAGAGCAATCAGCCCCAGCATTTT. Amino acid sequence: CRAIESNQPQHF.

This clonotype was seen more than once but under ten times. This sequence joins TRBV6-1 and TRBJ2-2; no firm D call. Trimming took 1 base from V and 4 from J, leaving 7 bases between them. Germline V gene lookup returns CDR1 MNHNS and CDR2 SASEGT. The CDR3 consists of 14 residues. The DNA for the CDR3 is TGTGCCAGCAGTGAAGTGGGTATCACCGGGGAGCTGTTTTTT. This encodes CASSEVGITGELFF.

This clonotype occurred a few times. The chain joins TRBV7-8 to TRBJ2-7; 7 nucleotides line up with TRBD2. Unmatched junction bases numbered 5, after V lost 1 base and J lost 2 bases. Germline lookup yields CDR1 SGHVS and CDR2 FQNEAQ. The CDR3 runs to 15 residues. The CDR3 DNA is TGTGCCAGCAGCTTAGTGCGGGAGAGCGCCTACGAGCAGTACTTC. This codes for CASSLVRESAYEQYF.

This clonotype has only a few counts. As DNA, the CDR3 is TGTGCCAGCAGCGCTGGGACAGAATCCTACGAGCAGTACTTC. This codes for CASSAGTESYEQYF. The rearrangement uses TRBV9 and TRBJ2-7, with 7 bases lining up with TRBD1. Germline trimming cut 3 bases from V and 1 base from J; bases unmatched to any gene: 4. The CDR3 contains 14 residues. Germline CDR1 is SGDLS and CDR2 is YYNGEE.

This clonotype occurred a few times. The chain uses TRBV6-6 and TRBJ2-1, with 14 bases lining up with TRBD2. In germline, CDR1 is MNHNY, CDR2 SVGAGI (reference sequence). The CDR3 runs 15 residues. V lost 4 bases to trimming and J lost 7 bases; unmatched junction nucleotides: 3. CDR3 residues: CASSWGLAGVNEQFF. The DNA for the CDR3 is TGTGCCAGCAGTTGGGGACTAGCGGGAGTTAATGAGCAGTTCTTC.

V is TRBV14 and J is TRBJ2-1; D not certain. The end of the DNA is better explained by TRBJ2-7, so the J call may be wrong. Germline loops: CDR1 SGHDN, CDR2 FVKESK. The CDR3 length is 15 residues. CDR3 sequence (DNA): TGTGCCAGCAGCCAAGTCCACAGAGAAGGGTATGAGCAGTACTTC. Its translation: CASSQVHREGYEQYF.

The chain combines TRBV9 with TRBJ2-3; 10 bases fit TRBD2. In germline, CDR1 is SGDLS, CDR2 YYNGEE. The CDR3 contains 17 residues. V was clipped by 0 bases and J by 4 bases; unmatched bases: 8. The CDR3 here is CASSVGVLAGGPDTQYF. The CDR3 DNA reads as TGTGCCAGCAGCGTAGGGGTATTAGCGGGGGGACCAGATACGCAGTATTTT.

As DNA, the CDR3 is TGTGCCAGCAGCCAAAAGTTGGGCGGATCCTACGGGCAGTACTTC. It specifies CASSQKLGGSYGQYF. The gene calls are TRBV4-2 and TRBJ2-4; D is uncertain. This CDR3 is 15 amino acids long. V was cut by 2 bases and J by 13 bases, with 21 bases left in between. Germline-derived CDR1 and CDR2 are LGHNA and YNFKEQ.

The J gene is TRBJ2-5, the V gene TRBV20-1; 8 nucleotides align to TRBD1. CDR3 length: 14 residues. V trimming: 6 bases; J trimming: 6 bases; junction bases outside the gene matches: 12. Germline-derived CDR1 and CDR2 are DFQATT and SNEGSKA (reference sequence). CDR3 residues: CSAPRTGRLKTQYF. The CDR3 DNA reads TGCAGTGCGCCTCGGACAGGGAGGTTAAAGACCCAGTACTTC.

This clonotype has just a few counts. The CDR3, as DNA: TGTGCCTGGAGCCCAGCCCCGGCGGGGGAAAACAATGAGCAGTTCTTC. Its translation is CAWSPAPAGENNEQFF. The chain couples TRBV30 to TRBJ2-1, with TRBD2 matching 7 bases. Germline values: CDR1 GTSNPN, CDR2 SVGIG (reference sequence). The CDR3 runs to 16 residues. The V and J ends lost 3 bases and 5 bases, in that order; junction bases with no gene match: 13.

This clonotype occurred a few times. The chain employs TRBV7-6 and TRBJ1-2; 9 positions match TRBD1. The V segment lost 2 bases and the J segment 3 bases; nucleotides outside the gene matches: 10. The CDR3 length is 17 residues. Germline V gene data show CDR1 as SGHVS and CDR2 as FNYEAQ. DNA for the CDR3: TGTGCCAGCAGCTTATCCGTCATTGGGGACAGGGACTATGGCTACACCTTC. Translating it yields CASSLSVIGDRDYGYTF.

The CDR3 bases are TGTGCCAGCAGTTTATGGATTTGGAGGGTTGGCACAGATACGCAGTATTTT. Its translation is CASSLWIWRVGTDTQYF. This chain links TRBV28 with TRBJ2-3; D may be TRBD2 (6 bases). Germline V gives CDR1 MDHEN, CDR2 SYDVKM. CDR3 length equals 17 residues. Trimming pared 0 bases from V and 1 base from J, leaving 14 bases between.

Only a few counts were recorded for this clonotype. V is TRBV9 and J is TRBJ1-2; D unresolved. CDR1 and CDR2 (germline): SGDLS, YYNGEE. CDR3 length equals 13 residues. V dropped 0 bases and J dropped 7 bases, with 10 bases sitting between them. The CDR3 bases are TGTGCCAGCAGCGTAGAAGGGAGAGGTGGCTACACCTTC. Its translation: CASSVEGRGGYTF.

This clonotype has more than one count but fewer than ten. The chain carries TRBV20-1 and TRBJ2-7; D is possibly TRBD1 (5 bases). The CDR3 contains 15 residues. Trimming took off 3 bases at V and 2 bases at J, with 17 bases between the two ends. Germline V gene data show CDR1 as DFQATT and CDR2 as SNEGSKA (reference sequence). The CDR3 region is CSARRDDRETYEQYF. CDR3 DNA sequence: TGCAGTGCTAGGCGAGACGACAGAGAAACCTACGAGCAGTACTTC.

V and J are TRBV12-3 or TRBV12-4 and TRBJ1-2; D unresolved. This CDR3 is built from 15 residues. The V gene lost 2 bases and the J gene lost 6 bases, with 16 bases spanning the gap. CDR3 in amino acids: CASSLQPSGRNGYTF. CDR3 DNA sequence: TGTGCCAGCAGTTTACAACCTTCCGGACGGAATGGCTACACCTTC.

This sequence joins TRBV9 and TRBJ2-1, with 9 nucleotides matching TRBD2. Germline values: CDR1 SGDLS, CDR2 YYNGEE. CDR3 length: 16 residues. The junction had 13 bases not matched to a gene; V was cut back by 4 bases and J by 8 bases. This CDR3 reads CASSWSGTAGGDEQFF. The CDR3, as DNA: TGTGCCAGCAGCTGGTCCGGGACGGCGGGAGGGGATGAGCAGTTCTTC.